The TCR beta chain under discussion was sequenced for a study of T cells in Graves' hyperthyroidism and ophthalmopathy. This clonotype occurred a few times. The junction does not match germline at one end; this may be a read error. The investigators amplified TCR beta CDR3 regions from RNA transcripts. The HTBI primer set served for first-round RT-PCR of the TCR CDR3. TCRdb re-analysed the multiplex PCR reads in MiXCR, keeping a single row per CDR3 protein. Of about 410,000 distinct CDR3 sequences listed, over 12% are singletons. Looked up from germline, CDR1 is LNHDA and CDR2 is SQIVND (reference sequence). There are 15 residues in the CDR3. The authors took PBMCs from 10 ml fresh peripheral blood.

The chain combines TRBV19 with TRBJ2-5; possibly TRBD2 for D (6 bases). This receptor was obtained from a man aged 18 to 35 with Graves' ophthalmopathy. Sequenced input: blood. The CDR3 reads CASSIAPSPGEIQYF. The CDR3 bases are TGTGCCAGTAGTATTGCACCAAGCCCGGGGGAGATCCAGTACTTC.